A selection of T cell receptor beta chains follows, all from one sample in a study of cytomegalovirus exposure and HLA in healthy donors. Produced via immunoSEQ multiplex PCR; TCRdb's table is partial and in-frame only. The sample includes about 200,000 clones, roughly 81% seen only once; the top ten take roughly 1.2%. Sample: PBMCs. Receptors originate from a woman aged 30 to 39 in good health and CMV-seronegative. The CDR3 runs from the conserved cysteine through the conserved F or W. The D gene is left open where the match is weak. Size values are once, few and many counts, or a class for expanded clones, and some rows have none.

j_call clone_size cdr3_length d_call v_call cdr3_nt cdr3_aa
TRBJ1-1 . 15 TRBD1 TRBV6-5 TGTGCCAGCAGTTTCGAGACAGGGGTGAACACTGAAGCTTTCTTT CASSFETGVNTEAFF
TRBJ2-7 . 17 . TRBV5-4 TGTGCCAGCAGCTTGAGGGTTAGGAGGACCCGCTCCTACGAGCAGTACTTC CASSLRVRRTRSYEQYF
TRBJ2-7 once 13 . TRBV6-5 TGTGCCAGCAGTTACCAGGATCGAGGGGAGCAGTACTTC CASSYQDRGEQYF
TRBJ2-5 . 14 TRBD1 TRBV5-6 TGTGCCAGCACCCTTGGGGGGACAGGAGAGACCCAGTACTTC CASTLGGTGETQYF
TRBJ2-1 many 13 . TRBV18 TGTGCCAGCTCACCTCGACTAGGGAATGAGCAGTTCTTC CASSPRLGNEQFF
TRBJ1-5 few 15 TRBD1 TRBV5-1 TGCGCCAGCAGCCCGGGACAGGGTGGCAATCAGCCCCAGCATTTT CASSPGQGGNQPQHF
TRBJ2-2 . 12 . TRBV5-5 TGTGCCAGCAGCCATGACACCGGGGAGCTGTTTTTT CASSHDTGELFF
TRBJ2-1 . 14 . TRBV12-2 TGTGCAAGTCGGCCAGCGACCCTTCATAATGAGCAGTTCTTC CASRPATLHNEQFF
TRBJ1-2 few 14 TRBD1 TRBV10-3 TGTGCCACGCAGACAGGGGGGAGAGAATATGGCTACACCTTC CATQTGGREYGYTF
TRBJ1-1 . 12 . TRBV13 TGTGCCAGCCGCCCGGGATACACTGAAGCTTTCTTT CASRPGYTEAFF
TRBJ2-1 . 15 . TRBV27 TGTGCCAGCAGTTTCGCGGCTAGCCCTTACAATGAGCAGTTCTTC CASSFAASPYNEQFF
TRBJ2-7 few 15 . TRBV7-2 TGTGCCAGCAGCTTAGAGGGGCAGGGGCTCTACGAGCAGTACTTC CASSLEGQGLYEQYF
TRBJ1-5 . 15 TRBD1 TRBV28 TGTGCCAGCAGGTCACCACAGGGGGGAGATCAGCCCCAGCATTTT CASRSPQGGDQPQHF
TRBJ2-7 . 15 TRBD1 TRBV6-1 TGTGCCAGCAGTGAAGCGGGGACAGAAGCCTACGAGCAGTACTTC CASSEAGTEAYEQYF
TRBJ2-7 . 14 . TRBV5-1 TGCGCCAGCAGCTTGGATGGCCGGGTCTACGAGCAGTACTTC CASSLDGRVYEQYF
TRBJ1-1 . 13 . TRBV2 TGTGCCAGCAGTGGGACATTTAGGACTGAAGCTTTCTTT CASSGTFRTEAFF
TRBJ1-5 . 15 . TRBV19 TGTGCCAGTAGTATAGCACCGGAGAGGAATCAGCCCCAGCATTTT CASSIAPERNQPQHF
TRBJ1-2 . 13 . TRBV11-2 TGTGCCAGCAGCGGCAGGTGGAACTATGGCTACACCTTC CASSGRWNYGYTF
TRBJ2-7 . 16 TRBD2 TRBV7-2 TGTGCCAGCAGCATCTCTAGCGGGAGAGTCTCCTACGAGCAGTACTTC CASSISSGRVSYEQYF
TRBJ1-3 . 16 . TRBV6-5 TGTGCCAGCAGTTACGGTGGCGGTTACTCTGGAAACACCATATATTTT CASSYGGGYSGNTIYF
TRBJ2-6 . 17 TRBD2 TRBV18 TGTGCCAGCTCACCCTCTCCCGGGGGGTCTGGGGCCAACGTCCTGACTTTC CASSPSPGGSGANVLTF
TRBJ2-7 . 12 . TRBV6-1 TGTGCCAGCAGTGACTACAGCTACGAGCAGTACTTC CASSDYSYEQYF
TRBJ2-7 . 15 TRBD1 TRBV6-5 TGTGCCAGCAGTTACATGGACAGGCCGACCTACGAGCAGTACTTC CASSYMDRPTYEQYF
TRBJ2-7 medium-sized 16 TRBD1 TRBV6-5 TGTGCCAGCAGTTACGCAGGGACAGGCGGTTACCACGAGCAGTACTTC CASSYAGTGGYHEQYF
TRBJ2-1 . 13 . TRBV6-5 TGTGCCAGCAGCCCGTCCGGGAACAATGAGCAGTTCTTC CASSPSGNNEQFF
TRBJ1-2 many 14 TRBD1 TRBV27 TGTGCCAGCCGCACCGTGACAGGGGGATATGGCTACACCTTC CASRTVTGGYGYTF
TRBJ2-6 . 14 . TRBV15 TGTGCCACCAGCAGGAGATCTGGGGCCAACGTCCTGACTTTC CATSRRSGANVLTF
TRBJ1-2 . 13 . TRBV29-1 TGCAGCGTTGGGGGATGGGGCCCGGACGGTCGAGGCTTC CSVGGWGPDGRGF
TRBJ1-1 . 14 TRBD1 TRBV12-5 TGTGCTAGTGGTCGGGGACAGCCGAACACTGAAGCTTTCTTT CASGRGQPNTEAFF
TRBJ1-5 . 14 . TRBV10-3 TGTGCCATCAGCGAACAGGAAAGCAATCAGCCCCAGCATTTT CAISEQESNQPQHF
TRBJ1-1 . 16 . TRBV12-5 TGTGCTAGTGGTTTGGTACGATTGGGGGGGATGAATGTTGCTTTCTTT CASGLVRLGGMNVAFF
TRBJ1-6 . 14 TRBD1 TRBV19 TGTGCCACAGGGGGTCGGGAAGAAAATTCACCCCTCCACTTT CATGGREENSPLHF
TRBJ1-1 . 13 TRBD1 TRBV19 TGTGCCAGTAGTATCAGGGGGCAGACTGAAGCTTTCTTT CASSIRGQTEAFF
TRBJ1-4 many 15 . TRBV11-2 TGTGCCAGCAGCTCCCGCGGCGGTTCTAATGAAAAACTGTTTTTT CASSSRGGSNEKLFF
TRBJ1-5 . 14 TRBD1 TRBV9 TGTGCCAGCAGCCTCAACAGGGGTAATCAGCCCCAGCATTTT CASSLNRGNQPQHF
TRBJ1-1 . 14 TRBD1 TRBV19 TGTGCCAGTAGTCCGACAGGGGCCAACACTGAAGCTTTCTTT CASSPTGANTEAFF
TRBJ1-5 . 14 . TRBV18 TGTGCCAGCTCACAAGGGACTACCGATCAGCCCCAGCATTTT CASSQGTTDQPQHF
TRBJ1-6 . 16 . TRBV6-5 TGTGCCAGCAGTTCCCCCATAGGGGGCTATAATTCACCCCTCCACTTT CASSSPIGGYNSPLHF
TRBJ2-1 . 14 . TRBV5-6 TGTGCCAGCAGCCATACGGCGCAGGGCAATGAGCAGTTCTTC CASSHTAQGNEQFF
TRBJ1-3 . 14 . TRBV6-1 TGTGCCAGCAGTGAATGGACCGCGGGACACACCATATATTTT CASSEWTAGHTIYF
TRBJ2-5 . 13 . TRBV5-1 TGCGCCAGCAAGAGACACGGGGAGGAGACCCAGTACTTC CASKRHGEETQYF
TRBJ1-1 . 14 . TRBV28 TGTGCCAGCCCCCCATCACACGAGAACACTGAAGCTTTCTTT CASPPSHENTEAFF
TRBJ2-7 . 15 TRBD2 TRBV6-6 TGTGCCAGCAGTTACGTGCTAGCGGGGGCCCACGAGCAGTACTTC CASSYVLAGAHEQYF
TRBJ1-5 few 15 . TRBV6-1 TGTGCCACCCGAGCGGGGGGGATTGGGATGCAGCCCCAGCATTTT CATRAGGIGMQPQHF
TRBJ2-7 . 13 TRBD1 TRBV5-8 TGTGCCAGCAGCCCGGACAGGACCTACGAGCAGTACTTC CASSPDRTYEQYF
TRBJ1-1 . 16 . TRBV5-6 TGTGCCAGCAGCTTGTTCGGAGACCCTCGGAACACTGAAGCTTTCTTT CASSLFGDPRNTEAFF
TRBJ1-3 . 15 . TRBV11-2 TGTGCCAGCAGCTTAGGTCTCGACAGGATGAACACCATATATTTT CASSLGLDRMNTIYF
TRBJ1-5 few 15 . TRBV2 TGTGCCAGCAGCGGACCGGGGGGAGCGGTTCAGCCCCAGCATTTT CASSGPGGAVQPQHF